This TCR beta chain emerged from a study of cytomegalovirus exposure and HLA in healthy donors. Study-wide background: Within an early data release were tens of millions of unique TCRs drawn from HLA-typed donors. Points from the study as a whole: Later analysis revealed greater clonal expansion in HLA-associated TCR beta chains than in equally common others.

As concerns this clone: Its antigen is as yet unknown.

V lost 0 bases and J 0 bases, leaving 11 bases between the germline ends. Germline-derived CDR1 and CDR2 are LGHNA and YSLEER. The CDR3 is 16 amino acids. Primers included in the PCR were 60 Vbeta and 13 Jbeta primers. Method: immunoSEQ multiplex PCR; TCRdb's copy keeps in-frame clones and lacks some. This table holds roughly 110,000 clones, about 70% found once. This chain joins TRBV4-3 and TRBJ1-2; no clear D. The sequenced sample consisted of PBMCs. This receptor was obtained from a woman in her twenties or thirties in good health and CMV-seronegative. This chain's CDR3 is CASSQDFSETNYGYTF. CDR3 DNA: TGCGCCAGCAGCCAAGATTTTTCCGAGACTAACTATGGCTACACCTTC.